This T cell receptor beta chain was found in a study of blood T cell repertoires in COVID-19. Participant age was about 18 to 95 years, and participants resided in fewer than 25 US areas. Profiled with immunoSEQ multiplex PCR; TCRdb holds only in-frame clones, not every one. The sample consists of about 260,000 clones, around 87% of them appearing once. The CDR3 contains 13 residues. The ends lost 9 bases at V and 2 bases at J; junction bases unmatched: 3. Per germline, CDR1 MDHEN and CDR2 SYDVKM. Sequencing input: PBMCs or T cells enriched from blood (not recorded which). This chain connects TRBV28 to TRBJ1-3; the match to TRBD1 covers 8 bases. The TCR comes from a woman younger than 30 who had recovered from COVID-19. The chain's CDR3 is CASVDRAGNTIYF. In DNA form, the CDR3 reads TGTGCCAGTGTGGACAGGGCTGGAAACACCATATATTTT. The full variable domain, with the rest looked up from reference TRBV28 and TRBJ1-3, is DVKVTQSSRYLVKRTGEKVFLECVQDMDHENMFWYRQDPGLGLRLIYFSYDVKMKEKGDIPEGYSVSREKKERFSLILESASTNQTSMYLCASVDRAGNTIYFGEGSWLTVV.